This TCR beta chain was identified in a study of post-analysis software for immune sequencing data. Findings of the study overall: With TRBV5-6, TRBV5-1 and TRBV20-1 included, about five TRBV segments were more frequent in patients than in controls.

The CDR3 runs to 17 residues. Trimming cost V 0 bases and J 14 bases, with 27 bases left between them. Germline CDR1 reads SNHLY; CDR2 reads FYNNEI. This clonotype was detected once. The antigen is undetermined. Unique molecular identifiers were carried by the TCR beta cDNA libraries. TCRdb re-derived calls from the PCR reads in MiXCR, one entry per CDR3 protein. Here the sample spans about 560,000 distinct CDR3 sequences, around 47% being singletons. The clonotype comes from a girl aged 10 to 17 with multiple sclerosis. The chain uses TRBV2 and TRBJ2-3; D perhaps matches TRBD2 (7 bases). Input material: blood. CDR3 bases: TGTGCCAGCAGTGAAGCGCTTGGTTCACAGGTGGGGGGGCGTAGGTATTTT. Translating gives CASSEALGSQVGGRRYF.